The 18 T cell receptor beta chains below were found in one sample sequenced in a study of blood T cells in healthy people across ages. A sample-barcoded 5' primer and a J-beta primer mix were used in a second PCR of roughly 6 to 11 cycles. TCRdb recomputed calls from the 5' RACE reads with MiXCR, one row per CDR3 protein. There are about 1.7 million distinct CDR3 sequences in the sample; about 28% occur only once, and over 7% lies in the top ten. Specimen: blood. These receptors were obtained from a woman aged 25 to 39 in good health.

Only one count was recorded for this clonotype. The CDR3 DNA reads as TGCGCCAGCAGCCAAGATTTTTTGAGAGAGACCCAGTACTTC. This translates into CASSQDFLRETQYF. The chain carries TRBV4-3 and TRBJ2-5; D is ambiguous. Germline V gene data show CDR1 as LGHNA and CDR2 as YSLEER. Trimming pared 0 bases from V and 4 bases from J, leaving 9 bases between. This CDR3 spans 14 amino acids.

This clonotype was seen more than once but under ten times. The chain couples TRBV5-6 to TRBJ2-5; 11 nucleotides agree with TRBD2. With 3 bases clipped from V and 7 bases from J, the junction kept 14 bases outside the gene matches. The CDR3 spans 17 residues. Looked up from germline, CDR1 is SGHDT and CDR2 is YYEEEE. The CDR3 loop reads CASSYDSGGASLSTQYF. The CDR3 nucleotides read TGTGCCAGCAGCTATGATAGCGGGGGGGCCAGTCTGTCGACCCAGTACTTC.

The chain couples TRBV10-3 to TRBJ2-5; 8 bases match TRBD1. V gave up 6 bases and J gave up 11 bases; unmatched junction bases: 17. Germline-derived CDR1 and CDR2 are ENHRY and SYGVKD. This CDR3 is 15 amino acids long. CDR3 nucleotide sequence: TGTGCCATCAGCGGGACAGGAGGAACCACCAATGAGCAGTACTTC. Encoded protein: CAISGTGGTTNEQYF.

This clonotype was counted only a few times. CDR3 amino acids: CASSLNLLPGYGYTF. The CDR3 nucleotides read TGTGCCAGCAGCTTAAACCTCCTCCCGGGCTATGGCTACACCTTC. The genes are TRBV11-2 and TRBJ1-2; D ambiguous. CDR1 SGHAT and CDR2 FQNNGV come from the germline V gene. This CDR3 spans 15 amino acids. The V and J ends lost 2 bases and 4 bases respectively, with 14 bases between them. Variable domain in full (rest from reference TRBV11-2 and TRBJ1-2): EAGVAQSPRYKIIEKRQSVAFWCNPISGHATLYWYQQILGQGPKLLIQFQNNGVVDDSQLPKDRFSAERLKGVDSTLKIQPAKLEDSAVYLCASSLNLLPGYGYTFGSGTRLTVV.

This clonotype has more than one count but fewer than ten. This rearrangement joins TRBV10-2 to TRBJ2-1, with TRBD2 matching over 10 bases. The CDR3 loop spans 14 amino acids. Germline CDR1 and CDR2: WSHSY and SAAADI. With 5 bases clipped from V and 8 bases from J, the junction kept 6 bases outside the gene matches. CDR3 protein: CASSRGLAYDEQFF. DNA for the CDR3: TGCGCCAGCAGTAGGGGACTAGCGTACGATGAGCAGTTCTTC.

The table lists this clonotype with a few counts. The rearrangement links TRBV29-1 to TRBJ2-3; 12 nucleotides line up with TRBD1. This CDR3 is built from 14 residues. J gave up 6 bases and V 4 bases, and 5 bases lay outside the gene matches. CDR1 and CDR2 (germline): SQVTM, ANQGSEA. The CDR3 DNA is TGCAGCGTTGGCGGGACAGGGGGCTGGGATACGCAGTATTTT. Encoded protein: CSVGGTGGWDTQYF.

With regard to this clonotype: Germline is not matched at one junction end, which may reflect a read error. The J gene is TRBJ1-1, the V gene TRBV5-1; D not certain. The germline CDR1 and CDR2 sequences are SGHRS and YFSETQ. The length of the CDR3 is 14 residues. The CDR3 DNA is TGCGCCAGCAGGAAGTTACTCGGGAGTACTGAGGCTTTCTTT. Translation: CASRKLLGSTEAFF. The full variable domain, its missing parts supplied by reference TRBV5-1 and TRBJ1-1, is KAGVTQTPRYLIKTRGQQVTLSCSPISGHRSVSWYQQTPGQGLQFLFEYFSETQRNKGNFPGRFSGRQFSNSRSEMNVSTLELGDSALYLCASRKLLGSTEAFFGQGTRLTVV.

Concerning this clonotype itself: A much bigger clone sits one base away, suggesting this may be a read error. This chain uses TRBV7-9 with TRBJ2-7; 10 bases are shared with TRBD2. This CDR3 comprises 16 residues. Looked up from germline, CDR1 is SEHNR and CDR2 is FQNEAQ (reference sequence). The trim removed 5 bases at V and 5 bases at J, leaving 12 bases unmatched. CDR3 in DNA: TGTGCCAGCAGCCGAGGGCTAGCTAGCGGGGGCGACGAGCAGTACTTC. It codes for CASSRGLASGGDEQYF.

With regard to this clonotype: This may come from a read error, since a much larger clone is one base off. This chain connects TRBV12-3 or TRBV12-4 to TRBJ2-1, with D hard to call. The CDR3 is 14 residues long. Trimming removed 7 bases from V and 6 bases from J, with 16 bases in between. The CDR3 bases are TGTGCCAGCAACCTTAGGAGATCTTCCAATGAGCAGTTCTTC. It encodes CASNLRRSSNEQFF.

The J gene is TRBJ2-1, the V gene TRBV11-3, with 11 bases identical to TRBD1. The V segment lost 1 base and the J segment 5 bases; nucleotides outside the gene matches: 7. This CDR3 is built from 17 residues. CDR1 is SGHNT and CDR2 is YENEEA in the germline V gene. For the CDR3, the DNA is TGTGCCAGCAGCTTAGGGACAGGGGGCCTATATAACAATGAGCAGTTCTTC. Its translation is CASSLGTGGLYNNEQFF.

This clonotype was seen a few times. J is TRBJ2-5 and V is TRBV12-3 or TRBV12-4, with a weak D call TRBD1 (5 bases). This CDR3 region has 14 residues. V was cut by 3 bases and J by 4 bases, with 12 bases left in between. CDR3 region: CASSFPGLGETQYF. CDR3 in DNA: TGTGCCAGCAGTTTCCCAGGGCTCGGAGAGACCCAGTACTTC.

This clonotype has only a few counts. CDR3 in amino acids: CASSQSPSLGPVEQFF. The CDR3 DNA reads as TGTGCCAGCAGTCAGAGCCCTTCCCTCGGTCCCGTTGAGCAGTTCTTC. The chain links TRBV7-8 to TRBJ2-1; no reliable D call. Germline CDR1 SGHVS, CDR2 FQNEAQ. CDR3 size: 16 residues. Trimming shortened V by 6 bases and J by 9 bases, and 24 bases separated the two germline ends.

This sequence joins TRBV13 and TRBJ2-1; 7 bases are shared with TRBD2. J was trimmed by 0 bases and V by 5 bases; bases with no gene match: 4. The germline V gene has CDR1 PRHDT and CDR2 FYEKMQ (reference sequence). The CDR3 runs to 15 residues. The CDR3 DNA reads as TGTGCCAGCAGCCCGGCTAGCGGCTCCTACAATGAGCAGTTCTTC. It yields the protein CASSPASGSYNEQFF.

V and J are TRBV27 and TRBJ2-1, with D perhaps matching TRBD1 (6 bases). Per germline, CDR1 MNHEY and CDR2 SMNVEV (reference sequence). The V and J ends lost 6 bases and 10 bases respectively, with 16 bases between them. The CDR3 is 13 amino acids. The chain's CDR3 is CASRLTGGKEQFF. CDR3 DNA sequence: TGTGCCAGCAGGTTGACAGGCGGTAAGGAGCAGTTCTTC.

This sequence joins TRBV11-2 and TRBJ1-4, with unresolved D. The CDR3 contains 18 residues. The V end lost 2 bases, the J end lost 5 bases, and 21 bases lay between the germline ends. Germline assignment: CDR1 SGHAT and CDR2 FQNNGV. CDR3 nucleotides: TGTGCCAGCAGCTTATCCCCCCCCAGTACAGCCGGGAATGAAAAACTGTTTTTT. Translating it yields CASSLSPPSTAGNEKLFF.

This clonotype has ten or more counts. This chain joins TRBV10-3 and TRBJ2-5; D is uncertain. Germline V gene lookup returns CDR1 ENHRY and CDR2 SYGVKD. Trimming took 4 bases from V and 5 from J, leaving 11 bases between them. CDR3 size: 13 residues. The CDR3 DNA reads as TGTGCCATCAGTGTAGGGCCGCGGGAGACCCAGTACTTC. This encodes CAISVGPRETQYF.

This clonotype came up a few times. The chain has TRBV12-5 and TRBJ2-7; D ambiguous. V lost 3 bases and J 2 bases, leaving 5 bases between the germline ends. Germline CDR1 LGHNT, CDR2 FRNRAP. This CDR3 comprises 12 residues. CDR3 coding DNA: TGTGCTAGTGGTTTTGACCCCTACGAGCAGTACTTC. The encoded protein is CASGFDPYEQYF.

The rearrangement joins TRBV6-2 or TRBV6-3 to TRBJ2-1; TRBD2 matches at 10 bases. The J segment lost 9 bases and the V segment lost 11 bases, leaving 13 bases of the junction unmatched. Germline CDR1 is MNHEY and CDR2 is SVGEGT. The CDR3 runs to 14 residues. The CDR3 DNA is TGTGCCTCAATTGGGGCTAGCGGGAGCGGTGAGCAGTTCTTC. The encoded protein is CASIGASGSGEQFF.